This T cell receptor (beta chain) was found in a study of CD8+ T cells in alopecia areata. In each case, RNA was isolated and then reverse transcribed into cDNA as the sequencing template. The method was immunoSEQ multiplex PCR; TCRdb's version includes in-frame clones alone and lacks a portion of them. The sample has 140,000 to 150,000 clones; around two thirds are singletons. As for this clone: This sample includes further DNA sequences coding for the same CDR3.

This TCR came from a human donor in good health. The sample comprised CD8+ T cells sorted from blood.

The chain's CDR3 is CASSYSKSYNEQFF. In DNA, the CDR3 is TGTGCCAGCAGTTACTCGAAGTCGTACAATGAGCAGTTCTTC. This rearrangement joins TRBV6-5 to TRBJ2-1; D uncertain. The CDR3 has 14 residues. The V end was cut by 0 bases, the J end by 4 bases, with 7 bases between. CDR1 is MNHEY and CDR2 is SVGAGI in the germline V gene.